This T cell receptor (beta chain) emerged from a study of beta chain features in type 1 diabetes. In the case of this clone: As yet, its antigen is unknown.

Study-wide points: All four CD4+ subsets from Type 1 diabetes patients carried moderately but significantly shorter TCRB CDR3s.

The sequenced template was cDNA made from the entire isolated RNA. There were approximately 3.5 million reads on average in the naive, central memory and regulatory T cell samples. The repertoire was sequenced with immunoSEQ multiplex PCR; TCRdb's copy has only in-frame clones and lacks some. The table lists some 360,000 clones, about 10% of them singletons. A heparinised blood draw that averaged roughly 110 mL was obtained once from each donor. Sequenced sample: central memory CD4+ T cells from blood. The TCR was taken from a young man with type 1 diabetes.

This CDR3 reads CASTAQDRRYNEQFF. In nucleotides, the CDR3 is TGTGCCAGCACCGCCCAGGACAGGAGATACAATGAGCAGTTCTTC. The chain has TRBV28 and TRBJ2-1; TRBD1 matches 7 bases. The germline gives CDR1 MDHEN, CDR2 SYDVKM. V dropped 7 bases and J dropped 4; count of bases not matched to a gene: 10. CDR3 size: 15 residues.